The sequence of this TCR beta chain was determined in a study of neurological immune-mediated disorders. cDNA was made by 5'RACE with 10-nucleotide random UMIs. TCRdb reprocessed the 5' RACE reads via MiXCR and lists one record per CDR3 protein. In the table there are tens of thousands of distinct CDR3 sequences, about 4.3% of which are singletons. At least ten counts were recorded for this clonotype. Its cognate antigen is unknown. The J segment lost 6 bases and the V segment lost 3 bases, leaving 9 bases of the junction unmatched. Germline V CDR1 and CDR2: DFQATT, SNEGSKA (reference sequence). This CDR3 region has 15 residues. Study-wide results and caveats: When the repertoires were sorted by phylogenetic grouping, those of 18 of 34 multiple sclerosis patients ended up in one related-CDR3 cluster, a possible signature. Association of the multiple sclerosis repertoire cluster with clinical or MRI features was not observed for any feature.

This sample's time point: longitudinal time-point 3. PBMCs stored at -80 C, 2 million in total, were the source of the unsorted libraries. The receptor's source is a woman aged 60 to 75 with multiple sclerosis. Sequencing was performed on PBMCs. The chain combines TRBV20-1 with TRBJ2-2; 8 positions agree with TRBD1. The CDR3: CSASTGGKVAGELFF. The CDR3 DNA follows: TGCAGTGCTAGCACAGGGGGGAAAGTAGCCGGGGAGCTGTTTTTT.